This T cell receptor (beta chain) came from a study of cytomegalovirus exposure and HLA in healthy donors. General study findings and limits: One cluster of highly shared sequence variants probably arose as a sequencing artifact. The study recorded around 160 TCR beta chains that were cytomegalovirus-associated.

The study ran its PCR with 60 Vbeta and 13 Jbeta primers. The repertoire was sequenced with immunoSEQ multiplex PCR; TCRdb's copy has only in-frame clones and lacks some. The table lists more than 110,000 clones, 79% of them singletons. Donors showed nominal health when sampled, although they likely had unrecorded immune exposures. On this clone: Its specificity is not known.

This CDR3 contains 12 residues. Looked up from germline, CDR1 is SEHNR and CDR2 is FQNEAQ (reference sequence). Between the trimmed V and J ends, which lost 5 bases and 11 bases, there was a span of 15 bases. The sequenced sample was PBMCs. The V call is TRBV7-9, the J call TRBJ1-1; D gene uncertain. The TCR was taken from a man in his late teens or twenties in good health and CMV-seronegative. CDR3 region: CASSGLGGRAFF. The CDR3, as DNA: TGTGCCAGCAGCGGCCTCGGAGGTCGGGCTTTCTTT.